This entry features one T cell receptor beta chain sequence. This sample was included in a study of blood T cell repertoires in COVID-19. The CDR3 spans 15 residues. Trimming shortened V by 2 bases and J by 3 bases, and 14 bases separated the two germline ends. The V gene's germline CDR1 is MGHRA and CDR2 YSYEKL. The table came from immunoSEQ multiplex PCR; TCRdb's copy has only in-frame clones and leaves some out. The data show 100,000 to 150,000 clones, with 75% to 90% seen just once and 1.5% to 2% held by the top ten. The sequenced sample was peripheral blood. This sequence originates from a man in his 70s with acute or convalescent COVID-19. V and J are TRBV4-1 and TRBJ2-7; TRBD1 might be the D (7 bases). The CDR3 here is CASSQPQGGHYEQYF. The DNA of the CDR3 is TGCGCCAGCAGCCAACCCCAGGGGGGTCACTACGAGCAGTACTTC.